This TCR beta chain was observed in a study of T cell responses to AZD1222 COVID-19 vaccine. Whole-study findings and limits: There were mostly white British donors and more females than males, and clonal diversity was possibly underestimated.

In regard to this clone: Its antigen remains unidentified.

V was cut by 0 bases and J by 0 bases, with 11 bases left in between. Germline lookup yields CDR1 SGHDN and CDR2 FVKESK. The CDR3 runs 16 residues. Some clones are missing from TCRdb's copy, which holds only in-frame ones; the method was immunoSEQ multiplex PCR. The sample includes about 130,000 clones, about nine tenths of them seen just once. The chain uses TRBV14 and TRBJ1-1; D not certain. This clonotype was obtained from an adult in good health. Sequenced material: peripheral blood, taken on day 0 of AZD1222 vaccination. CDR3 bases: TGTGCCAGCAGCCAAGACCTCGACACCCTGAACACTGAAGCTTTCTTT. Its translation: CASSQDLDTLNTEAFF.